This record looks at one T cell receptor beta chain sequence and its context. Its specificity is unknown. This entry belongs to a study of cytomegalovirus exposure and HLA in healthy donors. It was with 60 Vbeta and 13 Jbeta primers that the PCR ran. Data came from immunoSEQ multiplex PCR; TCRdb stores just in-frame clones and leaves some out. In the table there are 200,000 to 250,000 clones, 75% to 90% of which are singletons. Notes on the study in general: Per published reports, the classifier diagnosed cytomegalovirus status with high specificity and sensitivity.

The sequence was obtained from a woman aged 18-29 years in good health and CMV-seronegative. Sequenced material: PBMCs.

The CDR3 bases are TGTGCCAGCAGCCAAGAAGGACTAGCGGGAGTGGGTGGAGAGCAGTACTTC. It codes for CASSQEGLAGVGGEQYF. This chain links TRBV4-2 with TRBJ2-7; 13 bases are shared with TRBD2. CDR3 length: 17 amino acids. Trimming took 0 bases from V and 7 from J; bases not matched to a gene: 9. From germline, CDR1 is LGHNA and CDR2 YNFKEQ.